This entry is about one TCR beta chain. Per the authors' pipeline: How many nucleated cells were present was estimated from reference gene primer amplification. Some clones are missing from TCRdb's copy, which holds only in-frame ones; the method was immunoSEQ multiplex PCR. V, J and clone size are those of that table, while D and trimming were read from the DNA. The profile shows roughly 250,000 clones, 80% to 95% of them singletons. The CDR3 covers 14 residues. The J segment lost 4 bases and the V segment lost 1 base, leaving 1 base of the junction unmatched. Germline CDR1 reads MGHRA; CDR2 reads YSYEKL. Grouping used clinical history reported by participants in a survey and questionnaire. All recovered Cohort 3 donors got two negative PCRs, got clearance, or saw symptom resolution. This entry belongs to a study of blood T cell repertoires in COVID-19. The wider study: Spain, Italy and the United States supplied samples that represented acute and convalescent COVID-19.

The J gene is TRBJ1-2, the V gene TRBV4-1; TRBD1 matches 9 bases. This clonotype was obtained from a woman aged 18-29 years who had recovered from COVID-19. Sequenced material: PBMCs or T cells enriched from blood (not recorded which). This chain's CDR3 is CASSQGTGVYGYTF. CDR3 bases: TGCGCCAGCAGCCAAGGGACAGGGGTCTATGGCTACACCTTC.